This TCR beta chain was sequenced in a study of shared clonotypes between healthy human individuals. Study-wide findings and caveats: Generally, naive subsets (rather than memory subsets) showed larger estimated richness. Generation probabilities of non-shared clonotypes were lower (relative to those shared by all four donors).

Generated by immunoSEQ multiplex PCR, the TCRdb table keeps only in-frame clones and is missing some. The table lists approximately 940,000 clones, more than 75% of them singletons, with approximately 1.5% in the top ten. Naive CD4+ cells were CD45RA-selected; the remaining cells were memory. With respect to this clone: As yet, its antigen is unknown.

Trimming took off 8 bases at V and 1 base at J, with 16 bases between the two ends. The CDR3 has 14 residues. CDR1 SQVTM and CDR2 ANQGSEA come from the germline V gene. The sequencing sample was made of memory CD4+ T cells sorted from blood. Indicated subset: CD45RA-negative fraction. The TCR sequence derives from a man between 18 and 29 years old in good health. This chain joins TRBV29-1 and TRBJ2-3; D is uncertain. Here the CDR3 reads CSSSENLGTDTQYF. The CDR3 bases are TGCAGCTCATCAGAGAATTTAGGCACAGATACGCAGTATTTT.